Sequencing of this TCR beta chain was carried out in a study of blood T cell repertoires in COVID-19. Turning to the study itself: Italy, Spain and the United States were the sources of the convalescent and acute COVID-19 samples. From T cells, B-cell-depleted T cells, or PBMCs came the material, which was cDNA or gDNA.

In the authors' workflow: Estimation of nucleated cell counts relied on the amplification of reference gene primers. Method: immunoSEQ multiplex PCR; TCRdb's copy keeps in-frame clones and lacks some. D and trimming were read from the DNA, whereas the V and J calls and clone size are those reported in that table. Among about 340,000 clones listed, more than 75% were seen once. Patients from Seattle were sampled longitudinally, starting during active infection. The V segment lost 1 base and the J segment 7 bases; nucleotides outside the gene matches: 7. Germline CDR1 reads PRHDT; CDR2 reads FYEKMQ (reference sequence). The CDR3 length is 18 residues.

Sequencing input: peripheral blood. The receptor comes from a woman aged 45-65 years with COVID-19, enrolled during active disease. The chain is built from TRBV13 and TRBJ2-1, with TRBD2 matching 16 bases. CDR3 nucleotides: TGTGCCAGCAGCTTAGAGGGACTAGCGGGAGGGCCGGGTAATGAGCAGTTCTTC. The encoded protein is CASSLEGLAGGPGNEQFF.